This T cell receptor beta chain is drawn from a study of shared clonotypes between healthy human individuals. Notes on the study in general: Investigators expected sequencing depth to affect clonotype sharing among donors.

Note on this clone: What it binds is not known.

Profiling relied on immunoSEQ multiplex PCR, and the TCRdb table lists in-frame clones only, not all of them. The sample has more than 2,000,000 clones, around 94% seen once. CDR1 is ENHRY and CDR2 is SYGVKD in the germline V gene. The V and J ends lost 0 bases and 3 bases, in that order; junction bases with no gene match: 2. The CDR3 is 17 amino acids. The chain employs TRBV10-3 and TRBJ2-1; 13 bases align to TRBD2. Sequencing was carried out using naive CD4+ T cells sorted from blood. The subset: CD45RA+ positively selected. The sequence derives from a man younger than 35 in good health. The CDR3: CAISESTSGRFYNEQFF. The CDR3 DNA reads TGTGCCATCAGTGAGTCGACTAGCGGGAGGTTCTACAATGAGCAGTTCTTC.